This TCR beta chain is drawn from a study of T-cell memory formation after mild COVID-19 (dated by TCRdb to 2020 to 2023). Context from the whole study: Most TCR sequence clusters were specific to one of the two donors. Two young, previously healthy adult volunteers, one female and one male, were included in the cohort. In a couple of donors, T-cell clones that expanded and contracted after mild COVID-19 were tracked by sequencing TCRalpha and TCRbeta repertoires over time. Summary of the overall study and its limitations: Whether the second-wave clones peaking on day 37 were SARS-CoV-2 specific was not confirmed. Only a couple of mild cases were covered in the study, and larger cohorts including severe cases with pre-infection samples were considered necessary. Some responding clones were detected in pre-infection memory, which suggested that pre-existing cross-reactive memory T cells had joined the SARS-CoV-2 response. Contracting CD4+ clones were found mainly in CM and EM memory subsets, while CD8+ clones were enriched in EMRA. From day 15 to 85, contracting clones showed balanced CD4/CD8 phenotypes, whereas a second wave of clones that expanded from day 15 to 37 leaned towards CD4+.

This clonotype is categorized as medium-sized (0.01 to 0.1%). Its binding antigen is unknown. No per-base quality is available; no much larger clone lies one base away. Sequencing instrument: Illumina NovaSeq 6000. TCRalpha and TCRbeta cDNA libraries were built by 5'RACE with constant-segment primers, adding sample barcodes and unique molecular identifiers. Trizol reagent was used to extract RNA from every sample. Amplification of the libraries took two PCR steps, and the second step added a second sample barcode plus Illumina TruSeq adapters. The libraries were sequenced on an Illumina NovaSeq using 2 x 150 bp paired-end reads. The authors' pipeline ran thus. Reads were demultiplexed and collapsed into UMI-guided consensus sequences with migec v1.2.7. Using mixcr v2.1.11, UMI consensuses were aligned to TRA and TRB V and J templates and then assembled into clonotypes. Clonotypes were classified as expanded or contracted when called significant by both edgeR and NoisET, with noise models trained on biological replicates. For edgeR calls, a false discovery rate-adjusted p below 0.01 and a log2 fold-change threshold of 1 were applied. PCA with hierarchical clustering of max-normalized trajectories of the 1000 most abundant clonotypes was used as exploratory dynamics analysis. Separately sequenced CD4+ and CD8+ repertoires were used to assign a CD4 or CD8 phenotype to each responding clone. TCRdb applied fastp at Q25 and MiXCR to the public reads, then kept only in-frame beta chains. Rows merge per CDR3 protein into single entries with the most common DNA and genes. These V and J calls originate from TCRdb's pipeline instead of the authors' own analysis. The sample table lists 450,000 to 700,000 distinct CDR3 sequences, over 15% of them with a count of one. Around 13% of the sample is in the top ten clones.

Ficoll-Paque density gradient centrifugation was the method used to isolate PBMCs. The origin of this receptor is an adult woman who had mild COVID-19 (a few samples of this study predate the infection). The sample titles of this study are shuffled in the database, so cell type and time point are left out; the donor was told from shared clones. Material for sequencing was PBMCs or a T cell subset sorted from them (not recorded which).

Here is the DNA: TGTGCCAGCAGCTTAAACTCGTTCAGCGGGCGGGGCCTCTACAATGAGCAGTTCTTC. It codes for CASSLNSFSGRGLYNEQFF. The chain uses TRBV7-2 and TRBJ2-1, with a weak D call of TRBD2 (6 bases match). V loses 2 bases, J loses 3 bases, and the germline ends lie 23 bases apart. Taken from cysteine to phenylalanine, the CDR3 has 19 residues. The DNA shown is the 57-base CDR3, in frame from base 1. Taken from the germline V gene, the CDR1 and CDR2 loops are SGHTA and FQGNSA.